This T cell receptor (beta chain) was documented in a study of blood T cell repertoires in COVID-19. Study details: COVID-19 samples, acute and convalescent, were from the United States, Italy and Spain. Sources were T cells, B-cell-depleted T cells, or PBMCs; the material itself was cDNA or gDNA.

Original processing notes: Amplification of reference gene primers was used by the study to estimate nucleated cell counts. Assay: immunoSEQ multiplex PCR; the TCRdb copy retains only in-frame clones and omits some. V, J and clone size were drawn from that table, and D and trimming were deduced from the DNA. Of roughly 150,000 clones in the sample, approximately 75% are singletons; the top ten hold 9.5% to 13%. This clone was counted a few times. This TCR came from a human donor in a cohort sampled during active COVID-19. The sequencing sample was made of peripheral blood.

The CDR3 DNA is TGTGCCTCTAGGGGTAGACAGGGCAACCACTTT. It translates to CASRGRQGNHF. This chain joins TRBV19 and TRBJ1-6; 7 nucleotides match TRBD1. The CDR3 has 11 residues. Trimming removed 11 bases from V and 18 bases from J; junction bases left unmatched: 13. The germline gives CDR1 LNHDA, CDR2 SQIVND (reference sequence).